Listed below are T cell receptor beta chains from one sample, sequenced in a study of shared T cell receptors in the human thymus. The protocol was immunoSEQ multiplex PCR, while the TCRdb copy is restricted to in-frame clones and leaves out a portion. The sample shows roughly 660,000 clones, around 87% of them seen only once. This sample was also put to use in a study of human thymus T cells.

Sequencing used thymocytes. These receptors were collected from a boy in the first two years of life with a congenital heart defect. The CDR3 runs from the conserved cysteine through the conserved F or W. The D gene is left open where the match is weak. The listing skips clone size in some rows; elsewhere it reads once, few, many or a size class.

D | J | size | V | CDR3 | DNA
TRBD1 | TRBJ1-3 | . | TRBV4-2 | CASSQEDQGGERGNTIYF | TGTGCCAGCAGCCAAGAGGATCAAGGGGGCGAGAGAGGAAACACCATATATTTT
TRBD2 | TRBJ2-3 | . | TRBV9 | CASSPRSRERGTDTQYF | TGTGCCAGCAGCCCCCGCTCGCGGGAGAGGGGCACAGATACGCAGTATTTT
. | TRBJ2-3 | . | TRBV11-3 | CASSSRDSSTSTDTQYF | TGTGCCAGCAGCTCGCGGGACAGCTCTACTAGCACAGATACGCAGTATTTT
TRBD1 | TRBJ1-2 | . | TRBV6-1 | CASSGGTGDVGGYTF | TGTGCCAGCAGTGGGGGGACAGGGGACGTCGGTGGCTACACCTTC
. | TRBJ2-7 | . | TRBV5-4 | CASSRAGVYEQYF | TGTGCCAGCAGTCGGGCAGGGGTTTACGAGCAGTACTTC
. | TRBJ2-1 | . | TRBV5-8 | CASGLLSGPNEQFF | TGTGCCAGCGGGCTCCTTAGCGGACCCAATGAGCAGTTCTTC
TRBD2 | TRBJ2-3 | . | TRBV11-2 | CASSFPPAGGHPDTQYF | TGTGCCAGCAGCTTCCCCCCTGCGGGAGGGCACCCAGATACGCAGTATTTT
TRBD2 | TRBJ2-1 | few | TRBV4-3 | CASSQDPRLAGVKSYNEQFF | TGCGCCAGCAGCCAAGATCCCAGGCTAGCGGGAGTAAAATCCTACAATGAGCAGTTCTTC
. | TRBJ1-5 | . | TRBV19 | CASSTQGILSNQPQHF | TGTGCCAGTAGTACACAGGGAATCTTGAGCAATCAGCCCCAGCATTTT
TRBD2 | TRBJ2-3 | . | TRBV6-1 | CASSSGSPDTQYF | TGTGCCAGCTCTAGCGGGAGCCCAGATACGCAGTATTTT
. | TRBJ2-7 | once | TRBV5-4 | CASSAAPYRVPGYEQYF | TGTGCCAGCAGCGCCGCCCCCTACAGGGTACCTGGGTACGAGCAGTACTTC
TRBD2 | TRBJ2-2 | . | TRBV7-2 | CASSPQGLAGGPGELFF | TGTGCCAGCAGCCCACAGGGGCTAGCGGGAGGTCCCGGGGAGCTGTTTTTT
. | TRBJ2-5 | . | TRBV7-8 | CASSLGEESSELQETQYF | TGTGCCAGCAGCTTAGGGGAAGAGTCTAGCGAACTCCAAGAGACCCAGTACTTC
TRBD1 | TRBJ2-7 | . | TRBV18 | CASSPQGELHEQYF | TGTGCCAGCTCCCCTCAGGGGGAGCTCCACGAGCAGTACTTC
. | TRBJ2-7 | . | TRBV21-1 | CASSKGTRAYEQYF | TGTGCCAGCAGCAAAGGAACCAGGGCCTACGAGCAGTACTTC
. | TRBJ2-2 | once | TRBV5-6 | CASSHTSRANTGELFF | TGTGCCAGCAGCCATACATCTAGAGCGAACACCGGGGAGCTGTTTTTT
TRBD2 | TRBJ2-7 | . | TRBV4-3 | CASSQRREAGGRDEEQYF | TGCGCCAGCAGCCAAAGAAGGGAGGCGGGAGGCCGCGATGAAGAGCAGTACTTC
. | TRBJ2-2 | few | TRBV28 | CASWADGELFF | TGTGCCAGCTGGGCTGACGGGGAGCTGTTTTTT
TRBD1 | TRBJ2-1 | . | TRBV4-2 | CASSDRDRGSYNEQFF | TGTGCCAGCAGCGACCGGGACAGGGGCTCCTACAATGAGCAGTTCTTC
TRBD1 | TRBJ1-2 | . | TRBV19 | CASSIKAPGGGYGYTF | TGTGCCAGTAGTATTAAGGCGCCAGGGGGTGGCTATGGCTACACCTTC